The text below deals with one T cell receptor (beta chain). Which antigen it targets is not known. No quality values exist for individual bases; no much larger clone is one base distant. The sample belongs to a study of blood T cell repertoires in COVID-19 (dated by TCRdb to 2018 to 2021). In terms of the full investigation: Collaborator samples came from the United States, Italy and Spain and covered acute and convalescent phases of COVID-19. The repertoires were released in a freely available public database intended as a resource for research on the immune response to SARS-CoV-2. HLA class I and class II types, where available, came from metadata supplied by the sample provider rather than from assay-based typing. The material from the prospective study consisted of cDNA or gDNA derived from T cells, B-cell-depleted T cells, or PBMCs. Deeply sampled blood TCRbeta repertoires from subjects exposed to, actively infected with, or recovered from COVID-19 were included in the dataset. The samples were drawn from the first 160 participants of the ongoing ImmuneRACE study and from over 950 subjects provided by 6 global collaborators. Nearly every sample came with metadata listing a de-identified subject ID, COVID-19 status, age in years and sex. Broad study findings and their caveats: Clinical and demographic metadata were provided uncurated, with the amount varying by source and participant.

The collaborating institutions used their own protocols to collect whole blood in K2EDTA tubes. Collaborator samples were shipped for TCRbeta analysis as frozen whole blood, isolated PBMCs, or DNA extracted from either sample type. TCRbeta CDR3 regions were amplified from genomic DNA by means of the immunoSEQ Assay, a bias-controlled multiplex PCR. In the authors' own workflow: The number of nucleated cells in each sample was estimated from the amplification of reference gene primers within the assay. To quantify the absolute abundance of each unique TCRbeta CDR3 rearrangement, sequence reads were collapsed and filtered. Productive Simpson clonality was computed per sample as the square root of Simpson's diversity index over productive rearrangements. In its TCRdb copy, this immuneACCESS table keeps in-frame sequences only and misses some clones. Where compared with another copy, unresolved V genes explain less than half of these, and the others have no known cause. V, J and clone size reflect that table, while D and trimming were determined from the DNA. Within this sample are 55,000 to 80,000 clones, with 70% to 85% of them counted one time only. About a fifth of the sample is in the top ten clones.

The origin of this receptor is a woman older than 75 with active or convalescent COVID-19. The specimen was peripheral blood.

In nucleotides, the sequence is TGTGCCAGCTCACCGACAGGGAGCTCCTACAATGAGCAGTTCTTC. The encoded protein is CASSPTGSSYNEQFF. The V gene is TRBV18 and the J gene is TRBJ2-1, with TRBD1 identical over 7 junction bases. Trimming leaves V shorter by 3 bases and J shorter by 0 bases, with the junction holding 2 bases beyond the gene matches. From the cysteine up to the phenylalanine, the CDR3 has a length of 15 residues. Of all the DNA, just the CDR3 is kept, 45 bases in frame from base 1. CDR1 is given as KGHSH and CDR2 as LQKENI, both from the germline V gene. The entire variable domain, with the stretches around the CDR3 drawn from the reference TRBV18 and TRBJ2-1 proteins, is NAGVMQNPRHLVRRRGQEARLRCSPMKGHSHVYWYRQLPEEGLKFMVYLQKENIIDESGMPKERFSAEFPKEGPSILRIQQVVRGDSAAYFCASSPTGSSYNEQFFGPGTRLTVL.